Listed below are T cell receptor beta chains from one sample, sequenced in a study of blood T cell repertoires in COVID-19. TCRdb's copy holds only in-frame clones and misses some; the assay was immunoSEQ multiplex PCR. The table shows about 110,000 clones, with about four fifths occurring only once. Sequenced material: peripheral blood. These receptors came from a man in his 70s with acute or convalescent COVID-19. Both conserved end residues are part of each CDR3. Each record gives: V gene, D gene, J gene, clone size, CDR3 protein, CDR3 DNA. The D gene is left open where the match is weak. Size is stated for part of the rows, as once, few or many counts, or as a class when the clone is expanded.

>TRBV24-1|TRBD1|TRBJ2-7|NA
CATSGLAGTGITYEQYF
TGTGCCACCAGTGGCTTGGCCGGGACAGGGATCACCTACGAGCAGTACTTC
>TRBV9|NA|TRBJ1-3|NA
CASSVSGASGNTIYF
TGTGCCAGCAGCGTTTCAGGGGCTTCTGGAAACACCATATATTTT
>TRBV9|NA|TRBJ2-1|few
CASSDGQPYNEQFF
TGTGCCAGCAGCGACGGACAGCCGTACAATGAGCAGTTCTTC
>TRBV6-5|NA|TRBJ1-3|NA
CASRDTDSSGNTIYF
TGTGCCAGCCGGGACACAGATAGCTCTGGAAACACCATATATTTT
>TRBV9|TRBD2|TRBJ2-3|NA
CASSQGVRGVGDTQYF
TGTGCCAGCAGCCAGGGAGTACGGGGGGTTGGAGATACGCAGTATTTT
>TRBV19|TRBD1|TRBJ1-4|NA
CASSSPGQGDEKLFF
TGTGCCAGTAGTTCACCGGGACAGGGCGATGAAAAACTGTTTTTT
>TRBV7-2|NA|TRBJ1-1|NA
CASSFRGANTEAFF
TGTGCCAGCAGCTTCAGGGGTGCGAACACTGAAGCTTTCTTT
>TRBV3-1/TRBV3-2|NA|TRBJ2-5|NA
CASSQLQGGPETQYF
TGTGCCAGCAGCCAGCTCCAAGGGGGACCCGAGACCCAGTACTTC
>TRBV2|TRBD1|TRBJ1-3|once
CASSVGSQGAGNTIYF
TGTGCCAGCAGTGTAGGGTCCCAGGGGGCTGGAAACACCATATATTTT
>TRBV3-1/TRBV3-2|NA|TRBJ2-2|NA
CASSATPGTGELFF
TGTGCCAGCAGCGCGACCCCGGGAACCGGGGAGCTGTTTTTT
>TRBV2|TRBD2|TRBJ2-7|NA
CASSELAGGYEQYF
TGTGCCAGCAGTGAACTAGCGGGGGGTTACGAGCAGTACTTC
>TRBV19|NA|TRBJ1-3|NA
CASSLDQGLGNTIYF
TGTGCCAGTAGCCTCGATCAGGGACTAGGAAACACCATATATTTT
>TRBV5-1|NA|TRBJ1-2|NA
CASTMGSNYGYTF
TGCGCCAGCACTATGGGCAGCAACTATGGCTACACCTTC
>TRBV6-5|TRBD1|TRBJ2-7|once
CATGDRGHSYEQYF
TGTGCCACCGGGGACAGGGGCCACTCCTACGAGCAGTACTTC
>TRBV5-4|NA|TRBJ1-2|few
CASSLDRKGYTF
TGTGCCAGCAGCCTCGACAGAAAAGGCTACACCTTC